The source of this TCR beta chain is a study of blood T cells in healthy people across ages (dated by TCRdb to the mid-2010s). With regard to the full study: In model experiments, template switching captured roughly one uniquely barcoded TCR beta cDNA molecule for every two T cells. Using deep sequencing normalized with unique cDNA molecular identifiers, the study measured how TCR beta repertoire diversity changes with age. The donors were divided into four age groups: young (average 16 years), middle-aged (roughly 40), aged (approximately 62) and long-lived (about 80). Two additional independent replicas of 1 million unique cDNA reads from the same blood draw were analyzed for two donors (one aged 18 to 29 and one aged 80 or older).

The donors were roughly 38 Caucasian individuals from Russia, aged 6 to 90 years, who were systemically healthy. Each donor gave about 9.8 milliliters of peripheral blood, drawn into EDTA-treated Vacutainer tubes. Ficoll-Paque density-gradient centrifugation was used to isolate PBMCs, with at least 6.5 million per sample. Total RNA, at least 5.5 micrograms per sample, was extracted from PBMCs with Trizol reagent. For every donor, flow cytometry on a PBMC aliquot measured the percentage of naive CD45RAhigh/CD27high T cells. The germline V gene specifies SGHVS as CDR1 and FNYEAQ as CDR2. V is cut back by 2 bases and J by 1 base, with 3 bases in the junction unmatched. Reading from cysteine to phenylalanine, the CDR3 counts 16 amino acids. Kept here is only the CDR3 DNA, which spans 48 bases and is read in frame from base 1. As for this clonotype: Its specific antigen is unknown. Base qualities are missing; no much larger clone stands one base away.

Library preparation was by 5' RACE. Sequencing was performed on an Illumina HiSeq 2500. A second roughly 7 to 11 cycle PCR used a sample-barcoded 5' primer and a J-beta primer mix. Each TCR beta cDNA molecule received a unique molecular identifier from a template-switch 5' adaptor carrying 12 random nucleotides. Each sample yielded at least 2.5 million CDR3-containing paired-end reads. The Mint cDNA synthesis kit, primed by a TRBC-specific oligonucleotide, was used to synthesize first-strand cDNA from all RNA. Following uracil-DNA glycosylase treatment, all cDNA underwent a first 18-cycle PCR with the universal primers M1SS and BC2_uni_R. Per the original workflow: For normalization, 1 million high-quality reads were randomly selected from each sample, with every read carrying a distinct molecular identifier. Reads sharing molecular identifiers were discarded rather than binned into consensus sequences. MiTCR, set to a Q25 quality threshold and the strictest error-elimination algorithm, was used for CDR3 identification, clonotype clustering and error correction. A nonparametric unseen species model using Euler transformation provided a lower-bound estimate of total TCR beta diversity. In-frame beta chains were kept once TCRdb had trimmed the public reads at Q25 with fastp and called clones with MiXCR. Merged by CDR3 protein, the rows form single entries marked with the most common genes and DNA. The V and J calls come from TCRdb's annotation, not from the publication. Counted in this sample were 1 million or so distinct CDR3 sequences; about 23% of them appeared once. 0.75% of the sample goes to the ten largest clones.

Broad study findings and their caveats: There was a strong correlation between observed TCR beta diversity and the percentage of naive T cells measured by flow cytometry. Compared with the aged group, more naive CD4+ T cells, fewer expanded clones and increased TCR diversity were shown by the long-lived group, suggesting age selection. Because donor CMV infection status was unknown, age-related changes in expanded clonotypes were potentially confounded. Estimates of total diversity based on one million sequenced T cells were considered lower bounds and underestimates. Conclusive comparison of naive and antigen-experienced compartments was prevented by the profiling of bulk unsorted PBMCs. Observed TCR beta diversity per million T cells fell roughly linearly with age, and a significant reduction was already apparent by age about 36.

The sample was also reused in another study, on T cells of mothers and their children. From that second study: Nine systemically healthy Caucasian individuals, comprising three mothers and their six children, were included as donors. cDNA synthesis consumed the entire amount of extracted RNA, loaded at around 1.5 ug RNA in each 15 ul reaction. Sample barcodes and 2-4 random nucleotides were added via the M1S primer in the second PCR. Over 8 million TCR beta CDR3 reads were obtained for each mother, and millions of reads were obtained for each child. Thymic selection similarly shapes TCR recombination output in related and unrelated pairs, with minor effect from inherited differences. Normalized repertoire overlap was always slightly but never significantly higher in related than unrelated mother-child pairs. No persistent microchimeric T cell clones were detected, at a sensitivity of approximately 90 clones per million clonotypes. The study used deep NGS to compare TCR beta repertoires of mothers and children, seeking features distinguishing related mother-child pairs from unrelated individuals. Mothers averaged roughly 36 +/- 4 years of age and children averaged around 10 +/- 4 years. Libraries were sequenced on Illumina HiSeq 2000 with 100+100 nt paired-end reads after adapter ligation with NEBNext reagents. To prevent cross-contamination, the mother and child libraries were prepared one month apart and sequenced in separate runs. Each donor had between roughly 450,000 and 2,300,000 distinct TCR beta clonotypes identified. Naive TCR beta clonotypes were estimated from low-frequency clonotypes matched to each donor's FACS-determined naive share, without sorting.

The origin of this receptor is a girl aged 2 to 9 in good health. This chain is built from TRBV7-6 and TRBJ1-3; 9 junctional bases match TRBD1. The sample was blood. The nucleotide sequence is TGTGCCAGCAGCTTAATACAGGGGGCTTCTGGAAACACCATATATTTT. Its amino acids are CASSLIQGASGNTIYF.